Below are 12 T cell receptor beta chains sequenced from a single sample in a study of CXCR3-negative and CXCR3-positive naive CD8 T cells. General observations from the study: More hydrophobic TRB CDR3s were found in CXCR3-positive naive cells than in CXCR3-negative naive cells.

Antigens of these TCRs are unknown. Libraries were UMI-labeled 5' RACE TRB cDNA. TCRdb reanalyzed the 5' RACE reads, giving one entry per CDR3 protein sequence and no DNA. The table lists around 66,000 distinct CDR3 sequences, with 4% to 5.5% in the top ten. Sequenced sample: naive CXCR3+ CD8+ T cells from blood. As to subset: CD45RO-CCR7+CD27+CD95- naive CD8+ T cells expressing CXCR3 (TNR3+). The receptor set was obtained from a human donor in good health. Some clones in this sample may be carry-over from other donors' samples.

The chain employs TRBV29-1 and TRBJ2-7. This CDR3 spans 12 amino acids. The germline V gene encodes CDR1 SQVTM and CDR2 ANQGSEA. CDR3 sequence: CSVGTGPYEQYF.

The gene calls are TRBV20-1 and TRBJ1-5; TCRdb indicates TRBD1, and absent DNA this call remains unverified. The CDR3 is 15 amino acids. Germline V gives CDR1 DFQATT, CDR2 SNEGSKA (reference sequence). The CDR3 here is CSASPPGGGDQPQHF.

This rearrangement joins TRBV11-2 to TRBJ2-7. The CDR3 consists of 11 residues. CDR1 is SGHAT and CDR2 is FQNNGV in the germline V gene. CDR3 loop: CASSLDGSDYF.

This sequence joins TRBV15 and TRBJ2-7. Germline V CDR1 and CDR2: LNHNV, YYDKDF (reference sequence). This CDR3 contains 14 residues. The CDR3 loop is CATSRVGEIYEQYF.

J is TRBJ2-5 and V is TRBV7-2; the D gene TCRdb calls, TRBD1, cannot be checked with no DNA. The CDR3 is 17 amino acids. The germline gives CDR1 SGHTA, CDR2 FQGNSA. The CDR3 here is CASSLGSKRGGQETQYF.

The V and J genes are TRBV15 and TRBJ2-3. This CDR3 comprises 13 residues. The germline CDR1 and CDR2 sequences are LNHNV and YYDKDF (reference sequence). CDR3 region: CATSRASTDTQYF.

The rearrangement links TRBV6-2 or TRBV6-3 to TRBJ2-2. Germline lookup yields CDR1 MNHEY and CDR2 SVGEGT. The CDR3 sequence is 17 residues long. The CDR3 spells CASSYSIQDEKTGELFF.

The V call is TRBV7-2, the J call TRBJ2-4; TCRdb reports TRBD1, a call that lacks DNA to check it against. Germline values: CDR1 SGHTA, CDR2 FQGNSA. CDR3 length: 14 amino acids. CDR3 protein: CASSRTGTENIQYF.

This sequence joins TRBV9 and TRBJ2-1; TCRdb calls TRBD2, which cannot be checked without DNA. CDR1 and CDR2 from the germline V gene are SGDLS and YYNGEE. The CDR3 totals 16 residues. Here the CDR3 reads CASSAAGLSSWNEQFF.

The chain combines TRBV28 with TRBJ1-1. The CDR3 contains 18 residues. The germline CDR1 and CDR2 sequences are MDHEN and SYDVKM. CDR3 region: CASSSSPDLVNMNTEAFF.

V gene TRBV18 combines with J gene TRBJ2-5. The CDR3 extends over 13 amino acids. The germline V gene encodes CDR1 KGHSH and CDR2 LQKENI. The CDR3 loop is CASSPDDQETQYF.

The chain couples TRBV18 to TRBJ2-7; TCRdb's D call, TRBD1, is unchecked because there is no DNA. This CDR3 is built from 15 residues. Germline CDR1 and CDR2: KGHSH and LQKENI. The CDR3 protein is CASSPDSSGSYEQYF.